Shown below are 21 T cell receptor beta chains from a single sample sequenced in a study of blood T cell repertoires in COVID-19. Assay used: immunoSEQ multiplex PCR; TCRdb lists only in-frame clones, some missing. Among about 300,000 clones, roughly 83% were seen once, and the ten largest hold roughly 1.5%. Sequencing was carried out using peripheral blood. These receptors all come from a human donor with COVID-19, enrolled during active disease. The donor label of this sample is uncertain.

There are a few counts of this clone. The CDR3 nucleotides are TGTGCCAGCAGTCGGGACACGAACACTGAAGCTTTCTTT. Protein product: CASSRDTNTEAFF. The chain employs TRBV2 and TRBJ1-1; D perhaps matches TRBD1 (6 bases). Germline CDR1 is SNHLY and CDR2 is FYNNEI. The CDR3 consists of 13 residues. Deletions cut 5 bases from V and 1 base from J, with 8 bases between.

This clone showed up just once. This chain links TRBV6-5 with TRBJ1-1; a weak D match, TRBD1 (6 bases). Trimming stripped 8 bases from V and 2 bases from J, with 15 bases between. CDR1 and CDR2 (germline): MNHEY, SVGAGI. The CDR3 has 14 residues. The DNA for the CDR3 is TGTGCCAGCGGCGACCGAGGGGGAAACACTGAAGCTTTCTTT. The encoded protein is CASGDRGGNTEAFF.

The V gene is TRBV27, the J gene TRBJ2-7; 7 nucleotides line up with TRBD1. Looked up from germline, CDR1 is MNHEY and CDR2 is SMNVEV (reference sequence). CDR3 length: 14 amino acids. V lost 6 bases to trimming and J lost 2 bases; unmatched junction nucleotides: 7. CDR3 protein: CASSSGTETYEQYF. The DNA of the CDR3 is TGTGCCAGCAGCTCCGGGACAGAAACCTACGAGCAGTACTTC.

The V and J genes are TRBV30 and TRBJ1-5; D possibly corresponds to TRBD1 (6 bases). There are 13 residues in the CDR3. CDR1 is GTSNPN and CDR2 is SVGIG in the germline V gene (reference sequence). V was pared by 3 bases and J by 5 bases, with 11 bases between. CDR3 residues: CAWRQGMDQPQHF. In DNA form, the CDR3 reads TGTGCCTGGAGACAGGGAATGGATCAGCCCCAGCATTTT.

The V gene is TRBV6-6, the J gene TRBJ2-5, with TRBD2 matching over 9 bases. The V segment lost 5 bases and the J segment 3 bases; nucleotides outside the gene matches: 13. Germline V lookup: CDR1 MNHNY, CDR2 SVGAGI (reference sequence). This CDR3 is 17 amino acids long. CDR3 loop: CASSQRVTSGTEETQYF. The CDR3 DNA follows: TGTGCCAGCAGTCAGCGGGTGACTAGCGGAACGGAAGAGACCCAGTACTTC.

V and J are TRBV7-2 and TRBJ2-7, with TRBD2 matching over 7 bases. The CDR3 loop spans 16 amino acids. The V segment lost 2 bases and the J segment 2 bases; nucleotides outside the gene matches: 9. Germline CDR1 and CDR2: SGHTA and FQGNSA. In nucleotides, the CDR3 is TGTGCCAGCAGCTTATATGGGGGGGTGCTTACCTACGAGCAGTACTTC. Translation: CASSLYGGVLTYEQYF. The full variable domain, rest sourced from reference TRBV7-2 and TRBJ2-7, is GAGVSQSPSNKVTEKGKDVELRCDPISGHTALYWYRQSLGQGLEFLIYFQGNSAPDKSGLPSDRFSAERTGGSVSTLTIQRTQQEDSAVYLCASSLYGGVLTYEQYFGPGTRLTVT.

The chain couples TRBV5-1 to TRBJ1-4, with TRBD1 identical over 9 bases. This CDR3 comprises 15 residues. The V gene's germline CDR1 is SGHRS and CDR2 YFSETQ. V dropped 1 base and J dropped 5; count of bases not matched to a gene: 3. CDR3 region: CASSLRTGANEKLFF. Written as DNA, the CDR3 is TGCGCCAGCAGCTTGAGGACAGGGGCGAATGAAAAACTGTTTTTT.

V is TRBV5-5 and J is TRBJ2-1; D is possibly TRBD2 (6 bases). CDR3 size: 15 residues. From germline, CDR1 is SGHKS and CDR2 YYEKEE (reference sequence). V lost 7 bases to trimming and J lost 1 base, with 15 bases between them. In DNA, the CDR3 is TGTGCCAGCTACCCAAGGCGGGATTCCTACAATGAGCAGTTCTTC. This sequence encodes CASYPRRDSYNEQFF.

This sequence joins TRBV7-2 and TRBJ2-1; 13 nucleotides match TRBD2. J was trimmed by 9 bases and V by 5 bases; bases with no gene match: 4. Germline CDR1 reads SGHTA; CDR2 reads FQGNSA. This CDR3 region has 14 residues. The CDR3 reads CASSPLAGGVEQFF. In DNA form, the CDR3 reads TGTGCCAGCAGCCCACTAGCGGGAGGGGTTGAGCAGTTCTTC.

The sample holds one count of this clone. This chain joins TRBV19 and TRBJ2-3, with D perhaps matching TRBD2 (6 bases). V lost 10 bases, J lost 6 bases, and 14 bases lay in between. Germline V lookup: CDR1 LNHDA, CDR2 SQIVND (reference sequence). This CDR3 region has 12 residues. The CDR3, as DNA: TGTGCCACTCGAGGAGGGGTCGATACGCAGTATTTT. It yields the protein CATRGGVDTQYF. Full variable domain (remainder filled in from reference TRBV19 and TRBJ2-3): DGGITQSPKYLFRKEGQNVTLSCEQNLNHDAMYWYRQDPGQGLRLIYYSQIVNDFQKGDIAEGYSVSREKKESFPLTVTSAQKNPTAFYLCATRGGVDTQYFGPGTRLTVL.

The rearrangement uses TRBV4-3 and TRBJ2-1; 8 bases are shared with TRBD1. The CDR3 runs to 16 residues. J gave up 7 bases and V 0 bases, and 8 bases lay outside the gene matches. Looked up from germline, CDR1 is LGHNA and CDR2 is YSLEER. The CDR3 here is CASSQDQGATGNEQFF. CDR3 sequence (DNA): TGCGCCAGCAGCCAAGACCAGGGGGCTACTGGAAATGAGCAGTTCTTC.

This clone was counted a few times. The V and J genes are TRBV15 and TRBJ2-1, with 10 positions matching TRBD1. The CDR3 length is 18 residues. With V trimmed by 5 bases and J by 2 bases, 12 bases remained unmatched. Germline V gene lookup returns CDR1 LNHNV and CDR2 YYDKDF (reference sequence). CDR3 bases: TGTGCCACCAGCGCCGGGACAGGGGTTGTAGGTCCCTACAATGAGCAGTTCTTC. Translated: CATSAGTGVVGPYNEQFF. Complete variable domain (other parts from reference TRBV15 and TRBJ2-1): DAMVIQNPRYQVTQFGKPVTLSCSQTLNHNVMYWYQQKSSQAPKLLFHYYDKDFNNEADTPDNFQSRRPNTSFCFLDIRSPGLGDTAMYLCATSAGTGVVGPYNEQFFGPGTRLTVL.

The chain couples TRBV21-1 to TRBJ1-6; no DNA check was done on the table's D call, TRBD1. TRBV21-1 counts as a pseudogene. The CDR3 extends over 13 amino acids. The CDR3 bases are TGTGCCAGCAATGCCAGGGGGAATTCACCCCTCCACTTT. Amino acid sequence: CASNARGNSPLHF.

The chain links TRBV7-3 to TRBJ2-3, with D perhaps matching TRBD2 (5 bases). The CDR3 is 13 amino acids. Trimming stripped 4 bases from V and 4 bases from J, with 9 bases between. Germline CDR1 reads SGHTA; CDR2 reads FQGTGA. This CDR3 is CASSSDFPDTQYF. Written as DNA, the CDR3 is TGTGCCAGCAGCTCGGACTTCCCAGATACGCAGTATTTT.

The rearrangement links TRBV5-5 to TRBJ1-1; D not resolved. Germline loops: CDR1 SGHKS, CDR2 YYEKEE (reference sequence). V was pared by 0 bases and J by 1 base, with 7 bases between. This CDR3 region has 14 residues. The CDR3: CASSLDLRNTEAFF. In DNA form, the CDR3 reads TGTGCCAGCAGCTTGGATCTTAGGAACACTGAAGCTTTCTTT.

Regarding this clone: Other DNA sequences in this sample translate to the same CDR3. This chain links TRBV28 with TRBJ2-3; D not resolved. V lost 6 bases to trimming and J lost 2 bases, with 6 bases between them. The CDR3 covers 12 residues. Germline-derived CDR1 and CDR2 are MDHEN and SYDVKM. CDR3 coding DNA: TGTGCCAGCAGCCTACTCACAGATACGCAGTATTTT. It is translated as CASSLLTDTQYF.

The chain uses TRBV7-3 and TRBJ2-1; TRBD1 aligns across 9 bases. The J segment lost 9 bases and the V segment lost 4 bases, leaving 10 bases of the junction unmatched. Germline CDR1 and CDR2: SGHTA and FQGTGA. The CDR3 is 15 residues long. The CDR3, as DNA: TGTGCCAGCAGCTCCCCCGGGACAGGGTGGGGTGAGCAGTTCTTC. As protein: CASSSPGTGWGEQFF.

The rearrangement joins TRBV7-2 to TRBJ2-3; D is undetermined. Germline CDR1 and CDR2: SGHTA and FQGNSA. The CDR3 sequence is 16 residues long. V gave up 4 bases and J gave up 0 bases, with 14 bases separating them. CDR3 sequence (DNA): TGTGCCAGCAGCTCGGTCCCTCCGCCTAGCACAGATACGCAGTATTTT. It specifies CASSSVPPPSTDTQYF.

V is TRBV5-1 and J is TRBJ1-6; D is undetermined. The CDR3 runs to 13 residues. CDR1 is SGHRS and CDR2 is YFSETQ in the germline V gene. V gave up 4 bases and J gave up 7 bases, with 9 bases separating them. The CDR3 protein is CASSLRQNSPLHF. The CDR3, as DNA: TGCGCCAGCAGCCTTAGACAAAATTCACCCCTCCACTTT.

CDR3 amino acids: CASSFPGSSGSYSYEQYF. CDR3 nucleotides: TGTGCCAGCAGTTTTCCCGGTTCTAGCGGGAGCTATTCCTACGAGCAGTACTTC. The genes are TRBV28 and TRBJ2-7; 10 bases are a match to TRBD2. Germline V CDR1 and CDR2: MDHEN, SYDVKM. V was pared by 3 bases and J by 1 base, with 12 bases of the junction left unmatched. The CDR3 totals 18 residues.

The genes are TRBV4-1 and TRBJ2-7; TRBD2 matches at 7 bases. Germline assignment: CDR1 MGHRA and CDR2 YSYEKL. The CDR3 sequence is 15 residues long. The V gene end was trimmed by 4 bases and the J gene end by 4 bases; junction bases not matched to a gene: 10. Written as DNA, the CDR3 is TGCGCCAGCAGCCCCCTGGGAGGGTCAGGGTACGAGCAGTACTTC. It encodes CASSPLGGSGYEQYF.